This TCR beta chain was retrieved from a study of graft-versus-host responses after intestinal transplantation. On the study more broadly: Each patient got anti-thymocyte globulin induction, then tacrolimus and steroids for around three years.

Turning to this clone: What it binds is not known.

The J segment lost 0 bases and the V segment lost 6 bases, leaving 10 bases of the junction unmatched. From germline, CDR1 is MNHEY and CDR2 SMNVEV (reference sequence). CDR3 length: 17 residues. Using immunoSEQ multiplex PCR, the repertoire was profiled, and TCRdb retains in-frame clones only, with some absent. The table has 70,000 to 95,000 clones, around 93% seen once; the top ten hold around 1.2%. The chain recombines TRBV27 with TRBJ2-3, with 9 bases matching TRBD2. The sample was unstimulated CD8+ T cells sorted from spleen or lymph node cells, taken before transplant. This receptor was obtained from a human donor who was the organ donor for an intestinal transplant. The CDR3 sequence is CASRNGLAGPSTDTQYF. For the CDR3, the DNA is TGTGCCAGCAGGAATGGGCTAGCGGGGCCTAGCACAGATACGCAGTATTTT.